This T cell receptor (beta chain) is drawn from a study of shared clonotypes between healthy human individuals. Study overall: There were three CD4 naive, three CD4 memory, two CD8 naive and one CD8 memory plates per donor. Overall study findings and caveats: Generally, naive subsets came out with larger estimated richness than memory subsets.

The CDR3 spans 12 residues. From germline, CDR1 is GTSNPN and CDR2 SVGIG (reference sequence). Donors were healthy HIV-negative adults without recent acute infections or vaccinations. TCRdb's copy holds only in-frame clones and misses some; the assay was immunoSEQ multiplex PCR. This repertoire shows approximately 1.4 million clones, 95% to 99% found once; its top ten account for roughly 0.4%. Comment on this clone: Its specificity is unknown.

The sequence was collected from a man between 25 and 39 years old in good health. V gene TRBV30 combines with J gene TRBJ1-4; the D gene is possibly TRBD1 (5 bases). The sequencing sample was made of naive CD4+ T cells sorted from blood. Subset described: CD45RA+ positively selected. CDR3 DNA: TGTGCAGGGGAGGCAGGAAATGAAAAACTGTTTTTT. Translating gives CAGEAGNEKLFF.